Following are 10 T cell receptor beta chains from one sample sequenced in a study of OX40 agonist ivuxolimab in advanced cancers. The receptor library was made with the immunoSEQ multiplex PCR assay. In TCRdb, the immuneACCESS table is reduced to in-frame sequences with V and J assigned. These tables do not hold every clone; where another copy was compared, an unresolved V gene accounts for under half, and the others remain unexplained. In all, the sample holds about 30,000 clones, and 75% to 85% of those were seen once. Jointly, the top ten make up roughly 15% of the sample. The source was CD4+ or CD8+ T cells sorted from blood, collected in a trial of the OX40 agonist ivuxolimab. Receptors were obtained from an adult with an advanced solid tumor such as melanoma, head and neck, liver or kidney cancer.

The rearrangement uses TRBV27 and TRBJ2-6, with a tentative D call TRBD2 (5 bases). Trimming took off 5 bases at V and 0 bases at J, with 8 bases between the two ends. The CDR3 extends over 15 amino acids. The germline V gene encodes CDR1 MNHEY and CDR2 SMNVEV (reference sequence). The CDR3 spells CASSQGSSGANVLTF. The CDR3, as DNA: TGTGCCAGCAGTCAAGGGAGCTCTGGGGCCAACGTCCTGACTTTC.

V and J are TRBV28 and TRBJ1-4; D remains unclear. This CDR3 region has 11 residues. CDR1 is MDHEN, CDR2 SYDVKM, per germline. Trimming removed 5 bases at V and 8 bases at J, with 6 bases between. The CDR3 DNA sequence: TGTGCCAGCAGTCTGGGGGAAAAACTGTTTTTT. Translation: CASSLGEKLFF.

The genes are TRBV6-5 and TRBJ2-7; 9 bases align to TRBD1. Germline V gene data show CDR1 as MNHEY and CDR2 as SVGAGI. The CDR3 runs 14 residues. With V trimmed by 0 bases and J by 11 bases, 8 bases remained unmatched. CDR3 region: CASSYSRDREEKYF. CDR3 DNA sequence: TGTGCCAGCAGTTACTCCCGGGACAGGGAGGAGAAGTACTTC.

This clone was observed once. The chain uses TRBV19 and TRBJ2-7; D gene ambiguous. V dropped 2 bases and J dropped 7 bases, with 12 bases sitting between them. The CDR3 runs 13 residues. Germline V gene sequence: CDR1 LNHDA, CDR2 SQIVND (reference sequence). CDR3 nucleotide sequence: TGTGCCAGTAGTATATATCCGGGTCTTGAGCAGTACTTC. Encoded protein: CASSIYPGLEQYF.

This clone was counted a single time. The chain carries TRBV30 and TRBJ2-7; 9 bases are shared with TRBD1. The CDR3 has 14 amino acids. Trimming cost V 4 bases and J 1 base; bases outside gene matches: 5. Germline CDR1 reads GTSNPN; CDR2 reads SVGIG (reference sequence). The CDR3 DNA reads as TGTGCCTGGATGAGGGGACAGGGTTCCTACGAGCAGTACTTC. Protein: CAWMRGQGSYEQYF.

CDR3 in amino acids: CASTDKSSYNSPLHF. In nucleotides, the CDR3 is TGCGCCAGTACGGATAAGAGCTCCTATAATTCACCCCTCCACTTT. J is TRBJ1-6 and V is TRBV5-1; D ambiguous. There are 15 residues in the CDR3. Germline V gene data show CDR1 as SGHRS and CDR2 as YFSETQ. Trimming left V 8 bases short and J 0 bases short, with 12 bases between.

This chain connects TRBV2 to TRBJ1-1; tentatively, D is TRBD1 (5 bases). With 4 bases removed from V and 3 bases from J, the gap between germline ends came to 9 bases. CDR3 length: 13 amino acids. In germline, CDR1 is SNHLY, CDR2 FYNNEI. The CDR3 is CASSVREDTEAFF. The DNA of the CDR3 is TGTGCCAGCAGTGTCAGGGAGGACACTGAAGCTTTCTTT. Full variable domain (remainder filled in from reference TRBV2 and TRBJ1-1): EPEVTQTPSHQVTQMGQEVILRCVPISNHLYFYWYRQILGQKVEFLVSFYNNEISEKSEIFDDQFSVERPDGSNFTLKIRSTKLEDSAMYFCASSVREDTEAFFGQGTRLTVV.

CDR3 sequence: CASSPGVQGRGYTF. Written as DNA, the CDR3 is TGTGCCAGCTCACCAGGGGTTCAGGGCCGGGGCTACACCTTC. This chain uses TRBV18 with TRBJ1-2; D may be TRBD1 (5 bases). This CDR3 is built from 14 residues. Germline CDR1 is KGHSH and CDR2 is LQKENI. V shed 2 bases and J shed 8 bases, with 15 bases lying between them.

The CDR3 spells CASSSGTKYGYTF. The CDR3 region has the DNA TGTGCCAGCAGTTCCGGGACAAAATATGGCTACACCTTC. This chain uses TRBV5-4 with TRBJ1-2, with D possibly matching TRBD1 (6 bases). This CDR3 comprises 13 residues. Looked up from germline, CDR1 is SGHNT and CDR2 is YYREEE (reference sequence). Trimming pared 5 bases from V and 5 bases from J, leaving 13 bases between.

This clone was observed a handful of times. The identical CDR3 is also encoded by other nucleotide sequences in the sample. This chain joins TRBV25-1 and TRBJ1-2; 7 bases map to TRBD1. Germline V gene sequence: CDR1 MGHDK, CDR2 SYGVNS. The V and J ends lost 3 bases and 4 bases, in that order; junction bases with no gene match: 5. The CDR3 has 14 residues. This CDR3 reads CASSESGTAYGYTF. The CDR3 DNA follows: TGTGCCAGCAGTGAGTCCGGGACAGCCTATGGCTACACCTTC.